Listed below are T cell receptor beta chains from one sample, sequenced in a study of blood T cell repertoires in COVID-19. Profiled with immunoSEQ multiplex PCR; TCRdb holds only in-frame clones, not every one. The sample holds approximately 300,000 clones, around nine tenths seen once. The sequenced material came from peripheral blood. These receptors originate from a man aged 25-45 years with acute or convalescent COVID-19. CDR3s include the opening cysteine and the closing phenylalanine or tryptophan. A D gene is named only where the DNA matches it firmly. Only part of the rows carry a size: once, few, many, or a class if the clone is expanded.

v_call: TRBV6-5
clone_size: NA
d_call: NA
cdr3_length: 14
j_call: TRBJ2-1
cdr3_nt: TGTGCCAGCAGTCCCTGGATTAGCGGCAATGAGCAGTTCTTC
cdr3_aa: CASSPWISGNEQFF

v_call: TRBV10-3
clone_size: NA
d_call: TRBD1
cdr3_length: 11
j_call: TRBJ2-7
cdr3_nt: TGTGCCATTGGACAGGGGCACGAGCAGTACTTC
cdr3_aa: CAIGQGHEQYF

v_call: TRBV5-1
clone_size: NA
d_call: NA
cdr3_length: 13
j_call: TRBJ1-2
cdr3_nt: TGCGCCAGCAGCGGAGACAGGAACTATGGCTACACCTTC
cdr3_aa: CASSGDRNYGYTF

v_call: TRBV11-2
clone_size: NA
d_call: TRBD2
cdr3_length: 15
j_call: TRBJ2-1
cdr3_nt: TGTGCCAGCAGCTTAGGAACACTAGCGGACAATGAGCAGTTCTTC
cdr3_aa: CASSLGTLADNEQFF

v_call: TRBV19
clone_size: NA
d_call: NA
cdr3_length: 13
j_call: TRBJ2-5
cdr3_nt: TGTGCCAGTAGTATCCACAGACAAGAGACCCAGTACTTC
cdr3_aa: CASSIHRQETQYF

v_call: TRBV12-3/TRBV12-4
clone_size: NA
d_call: NA
cdr3_length: 13
j_call: TRBJ2-5
cdr3_nt: TGTGCCAGCAGTTTAAGGGGTCACGAGACCCAGTACTTC
cdr3_aa: CASSLRGHETQYF

v_call: TRBV20-1
clone_size: once
d_call: NA
cdr3_length: 11
j_call: TRBJ1-1
cdr3_nt: TGCAGTGCTTACAGGAACACTGAAGCTTTCTTT
cdr3_aa: CSAYRNTEAFF

v_call: TRBV28
clone_size: NA
d_call: TRBD1
cdr3_length: 18
j_call: TRBJ1-4
cdr3_nt: TGTGCCAGCAGTTCTCGCGTTGGGACAGGGGTTGGAGACGAAAAACTGTTTTTT
cdr3_aa: CASSSRVGTGVGDEKLFF

v_call: TRBV3-1/TRBV3-2
clone_size: NA
d_call: NA
cdr3_length: 19
j_call: TRBJ2-5
cdr3_nt: TGTGCCAGCAGCCGAATCCTTCCTAGCGTACCCTTGTACCAAGAGACCCAGTACTTC
cdr3_aa: CASSRILPSVPLYQETQYF

v_call: TRBV27
clone_size: NA
d_call: NA
cdr3_length: 15
j_call: TRBJ2-6
cdr3_nt: TGTGCCAGCAGTTACCAACAGTCTGGGGCCAACGTCCTGACTTTC
cdr3_aa: CASSYQQSGANVLTF

v_call: TRBV7-2
clone_size: NA
d_call: TRBD1
cdr3_length: 14
j_call: TRBJ2-1
cdr3_nt: TGTGCCAGCAGCAAGCGGGACAGGGCCAATGAGCAGTTCTTC
cdr3_aa: CASSKRDRANEQFF

v_call: TRBV2
clone_size: NA
d_call: TRBD2
cdr3_length: 15
j_call: TRBJ2-2
cdr3_nt: TGTGCCAGCAACCCCCTAGCGGGAGATACCGGGGAGCTGTTTTTT
cdr3_aa: CASNPLAGDTGELFF

v_call: TRBV7-8
clone_size: few
d_call: NA
cdr3_length: 16
j_call: TRBJ1-5
cdr3_nt: TGTGCCAGCAGCCTCTCGACCGGGAGGATGAGTCAGCCCCAGCATTTT
cdr3_aa: CASSLSTGRMSQPQHF

v_call: TRBV28
clone_size: NA
d_call: NA
cdr3_length: 15
j_call: TRBJ2-1
cdr3_nt: TGTGCCAGCAGCTATGACAGGGAGGTCGTGAATGAGCAGTTCTTC
cdr3_aa: CASSYDREVVNEQFF

v_call: TRBV6-5
clone_size: NA
d_call: TRBD2
cdr3_length: 14
j_call: TRBJ2-5
cdr3_nt: TGTGCCAGCAGTTACTTTGCGGGAGCAGAGACCCAGTACTTC
cdr3_aa: CASSYFAGAETQYF

v_call: TRBV7-9
clone_size: few
d_call: TRBD2
cdr3_length: 19
j_call: TRBJ2-2
cdr3_nt: TGTGCCAGCAGCCGAAGAACCGGGACTAGCGGGAGTAACACCGGGGAGCTGTTTTTT
cdr3_aa: CASSRRTGTSGSNTGELFF

v_call: TRBV18
clone_size: NA
d_call: NA
cdr3_length: 16
j_call: TRBJ2-5
cdr3_nt: TGTGCCAGCTCAGCCCCTCAGAGGGGGTCTCAAGAGACCCAGTACTTC
cdr3_aa: CASSAPQRGSQETQYF